This section outlines one T cell receptor beta chain sequence together with its context. Authors' analysis steps: Amplifying reference gene primers gave estimates of nucleated cell counts. TCRdb's table, derived via immunoSEQ multiplex PCR, lists solely in-frame clones and lacks some. V and J calls plus clone size are reproduced from that table; the DNA served to infer D and trimming. The sample contains about 210,000 clones, 82% of which appear only once. These data are taken from a study of blood T cell repertoires in COVID-19. Study details: COVID-19 samples collected from the United States, Italy and Spain covered acute and convalescent phases. PBMCs, B-cell-depleted T cells, or T cells were the source of the cDNA or gDNA that made up the material.

This CDR3 has 15 amino acids. The V gene's germline CDR1 is SGHDN and CDR2 FVKESK. Trimming stripped 2 bases from V and 1 base from J, with 11 bases between. Sequencing input: peripheral blood. The clonotype originates from a woman aged 35 to 49 with acute or convalescent COVID-19. The V and J genes are TRBV14 and TRBJ1-1, with D possibly matching TRBD1 (6 bases). CDR3 coding DNA: TGTGCCAGCAGCCAAATTACAGGGAGGAACACTGAAGCTTTCTTT. Protein product: CASSQITGRNTEAFF.